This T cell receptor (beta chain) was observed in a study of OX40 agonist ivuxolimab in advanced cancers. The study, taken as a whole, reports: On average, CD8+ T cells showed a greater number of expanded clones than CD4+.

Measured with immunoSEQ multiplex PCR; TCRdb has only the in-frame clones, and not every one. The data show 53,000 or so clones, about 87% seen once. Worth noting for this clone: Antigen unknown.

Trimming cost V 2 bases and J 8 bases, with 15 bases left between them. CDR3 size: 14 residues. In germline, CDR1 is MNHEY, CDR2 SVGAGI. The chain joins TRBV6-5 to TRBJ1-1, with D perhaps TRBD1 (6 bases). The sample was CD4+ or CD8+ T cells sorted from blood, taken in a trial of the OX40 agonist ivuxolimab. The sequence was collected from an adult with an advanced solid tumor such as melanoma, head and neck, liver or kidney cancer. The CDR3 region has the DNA TGTGCCAGCAGTTACGAATTGGTGGACAGCGAAGCTTTCTTT. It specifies CASSYELVDSEAFF.